This T cell receptor (beta chain) was recorded in a study of shared clonotypes between healthy human individuals. The CDR3 consists of 17 residues. Germline V gives CDR1 SGHDT, CDR2 YYEEEE. Trimming stripped 3 bases from V and 3 bases from J, with 22 bases between. Method: immunoSEQ multiplex PCR; TCRdb's copy keeps in-frame clones and lacks some. The data show 2 million to 3 million clones, 80% to 95% seen once. This sequence joins TRBV5-6 and TRBJ2-7; D perhaps matches TRBD1 (6 bases). What was sequenced was naive CD4+ T cells from PBMCs. The sample's subset: CD45RA+ positively selected. This TCR derives from a young man in good health. Some clones in this sample may be carry-over from other donors' samples. The CDR3 region has the DNA TGTGCCAGCAGCTCCAAGAGGGGACAATTCTTAGTCTACGAGCAGTACTTC. This sequence encodes CASSSKRGQFLVYEQYF.